What follows are 28 T cell receptor beta chains derived from one specimen sequenced in a study of blood T cells in healthy people across ages. A sample-barcoded 5' primer and a J-beta primer mix were used in a second PCR of roughly 7 to 12 cycles. MiXCR, run by TCRdb on the 5' RACE reads, gives a single entry per CDR3 protein. The table has approximately 1.5 million distinct CDR3 sequences, roughly a third seen once; the top ten hold roughly 10%. The sequencing input was blood. The receptors stem from a woman aged 25 to 45 in good health.

The V and J genes are TRBV20-1 and TRBJ2-5, with D maybe TRBD1 (6 bases). This CDR3 is 13 amino acids long. Trimming removed 4 bases at V and 5 bases at J, with 14 bases between. Germline lookup yields CDR1 DFQATT and CDR2 SNEGSKA (reference sequence). The chain's CDR3 is CSAIRGIGETQYF. CDR3 sequence (DNA): TGCAGTGCTATCAGGGGCATTGGGGAGACCCAGTACTTC.

This clonotype appeared a few times. This chain uses TRBV7-3 with TRBJ2-1; D is undetermined. The V end lost 3 bases, the J end lost 8 bases, and 14 bases lay between the germline ends. This CDR3 is 14 amino acids long. In germline, CDR1 is SGHTA, CDR2 FQGTGA. CDR3 loop: CASSFGPGGDEQFF. The CDR3 coding sequence is TGTGCCAGCAGCTTCGGGCCCGGTGGCGATGAGCAGTTCTTC.

This clonotype appeared a few times. The chain joins TRBV29-1 to TRBJ1-1; 8 nucleotides match TRBD1. CDR3 length: 13 residues. Germline V gene data show CDR1 as SQVTM and CDR2 as ANQGSEA. The V segment lost 7 bases and the J segment 1 base; nucleotides outside the gene matches: 5. The CDR3 here is CSAIGQGNTEAFF. The CDR3 nucleotides are TGCAGCGCCATCGGACAGGGGAACACTGAAGCTTTCTTT.

The rearrangement joins TRBV6-5 to TRBJ1-2; D remains unclear. The CDR3 is 15 amino acids. The V and J ends lost 0 bases and 5 bases respectively, with 13 bases between them. Germline lookup yields CDR1 MNHEY and CDR2 SVGAGI. The CDR3 sequence: CASSYSEGKEYGYTF. CDR3 bases: TGTGCCAGCAGTTACTCGGAGGGAAAGGAGTATGGCTACACCTTC.

The CDR3 coding sequence is TGTGCCAGCAGCGAGAGTGGACTAGCGGATCGTACGAGGGGGGCCAACGTCCTGACTTTC. This sequence encodes CASSESGLADRTRGANVLTF. V usage is TRBV7-2 and J usage is TRBJ2-6; TRBD2 matches at 10 bases. The germline V gene encodes CDR1 SGHTA and CDR2 FQGNSA. The junction had 17 bases not matched to a gene; V was cut back by 5 bases and J by 4 bases. This CDR3 spans 20 amino acids. The full variable domain, in which reference TRBV7-2 and TRBJ2-6 provide the parts outside the CDR3, is GAGVSQSPSNKVTEKGKDVELRCDPISGHTALYWYRQSLGQGLEFLIYFQGNSAPDKSGLPSDRFSAERTGGSVSTLTIQRTQQEDSAVYLCASSESGLADRTRGANVLTFGAGSRLTVL.

The rearrangement joins TRBV4-1 to TRBJ2-2; 10 nucleotides agree with TRBD1. The J segment lost 10 bases and the V segment lost 7 bases, leaving 12 bases of the junction unmatched. Per germline, CDR1 MGHRA and CDR2 YSYEKL. The CDR3 sequence is 15 residues long. The CDR3 loop reads CASTFGQGESEELFF. CDR3 DNA sequence: TGCGCCAGCACCTTTGGACAGGGGGAGTCTGAGGAGCTGTTTTTT.

Many counts were recorded for this clonotype. This chain connects TRBV12-3 or TRBV12-4 to TRBJ2-6, with TRBD1 matching 7 bases. V gave up 4 bases and J gave up 4 bases; unmatched junction bases: 7. This CDR3 spans 16 amino acids. CDR3 sequence (DNA): TGTGCCAGCAGTTCCCCAGACAGGGACGGGGCCAACGTCCTGACTTTC. Its translation is CASSSPDRDGANVLTF.

This clonotype occurred a few times. The V gene is TRBV4-1, the J gene TRBJ1-1; TRBD1 matches at 7 bases. Trimming removed 5 bases from V and 0 bases from J; junction bases left unmatched: 9. CDR3 length: 16 residues. Germline-derived CDR1 and CDR2 are MGHRA and YSYEKL. CDR3 residues: CASSNGQVRMNTEAFF. The CDR3 DNA sequence: TGCGCCAGCAGCAATGGACAGGTACGCATGAACACTGAAGCTTTCTTT.

The sample holds many counts of this clonotype. The chain has TRBV27 and TRBJ2-6; D gene uncertain. Germline CDR1 and CDR2: MNHEY and SMNVEV (reference sequence). V gave up 6 bases and J gave up 4 bases, with 13 bases separating them. The CDR3 sequence is 15 residues long. CDR3 protein: CASSLGVRGANVLTF. DNA of the CDR3: TGTGCCAGCAGCTTAGGAGTTAGAGGGGCCAACGTCCTGACTTTC.

The chain links TRBV7-2 to TRBJ2-1, with a tentative D call TRBD1 (6 bases). V dropped 3 bases and J dropped 2 bases, with 11 bases sitting between them. There are 15 residues in the CDR3. Germline loops: CDR1 SGHTA, CDR2 FQGNSA. The CDR3 DNA is TGTGCCAGCAGCTTTCAGGGGCGACCCTACAATGAGCAGTTCTTC. Translated, it gives CASSFQGRPYNEQFF.

The chain couples TRBV12-5 to TRBJ1-1, with a tentative D call TRBD1 (6 bases). This CDR3 is built from 16 residues. Germline values: CDR1 LGHNT, CDR2 FRNRAP. The V and J ends lost 0 bases and 0 bases respectively, with 11 bases between them. The CDR3 here is CASGLVQGRMNTEAFF. CDR3 DNA: TGTGCTAGTGGTTTGGTACAGGGACGGATGAACACTGAAGCTTTCTTT.

In its sample, this clonotype was seen a few times. The rearrangement joins TRBV20-1 to TRBJ2-7; D not resolved. V lost 5 bases, J lost 1 base, and 12 bases lay in between. Germline V gene lookup returns CDR1 DFQATT and CDR2 SNEGSKA (reference sequence). The CDR3 consists of 13 residues. This chain's CDR3 is CSALSVASYEQYF. The DNA for the CDR3 is TGCAGTGCTCTATCCGTGGCATCCTACGAGCAGTACTTC.

The genes are TRBV9 and TRBJ2-7; 9 nucleotides align to TRBD2. Looked up from germline, CDR1 is SGDLS and CDR2 is YYNGEE. The CDR3 covers 15 residues. Trimming cost V 2 bases and J 5 bases; bases outside gene matches: 8. CDR3 sequence: CASSVHWREGNEQYF. Written as DNA, the CDR3 is TGTGCCAGCAGCGTTCACTGGCGGGAGGGCAACGAGCAGTACTTC. Filled out from reference TRBV9 and TRBJ2-7, the complete variable domain reads DSGVTQTPKHLITATGQRVTLRCSPRSGDLSVYWYQQSLDQGLQFLIQYYNGEERAKGNILERFSAQQFPDLHSELNLSSLELGDSALYFCASSVHWREGNEQYFGPGTRLTVT.

Many counts were recorded for this clonotype. Germline and junction disagree at one end, which may indicate a read error. The chain's CDR3 is CASSLGLAGQETQYF. The CDR3 nucleotides are TGTGCCAGCAGCTTAGGACTAGCGGGGCAAGAGACCCAGTACTTC. The chain combines TRBV5-1 with TRBJ2-5, with TRBD2 matching over 12 bases. The CDR3 consists of 15 residues. Germline CDR1 and CDR2: SGHRS and YFSETQ.

The chain carries TRBV5-1 and TRBJ2-1; 7 bases align to TRBD2. Germline V CDR1 and CDR2: SGHRS, YFSETQ. Unmatched junction bases numbered 9, after V lost 4 bases and J lost 5 bases. There are 15 residues in the CDR3. This CDR3 reads CASSGSGVGHNEQFF. The CDR3 DNA is TGCGCCAGCAGCGGGAGCGGGGTTGGCCACAATGAGCAGTTCTTC.

This clonotype has a handful of counts. Germline and junction disagree at one end, which may indicate a read error. The chain is built from TRBV5-5 and TRBJ2-3; maybe TRBD1 (5 bases). Germline values: CDR1 SGHKS, CDR2 YYEKEE (reference sequence). This CDR3 is 15 amino acids long. CDR3 DNA: TGTGCCAGCAGTTTTGACAGAGAATACACAGATACGCGGTATTTT. Translation gives CASSFDREYTDTRYF.

This clonotype came up many times. V is TRBV20-1 and J is TRBJ1-5; D not certain. V was pared by 6 bases and J by 2 bases, with 17 bases between. Germline CDR1 DFQATT, CDR2 SNEGSKA (reference sequence). This CDR3 region has 15 residues. Written as DNA, the CDR3 is TGCAGTGCCCCCCGGCGGGGATCAGGCAATCAGCCCCAGCATTTT. Translating it yields CSAPRRGSGNQPQHF.

This clonotype was recorded a few times. The chain couples TRBV14 to TRBJ1-1; TRBD1 matches 7 bases. This CDR3 has 13 amino acids. CDR1 is SGHDN, CDR2 FVKESK, per germline. The ends lost 2 bases at V and 6 bases at J; junction bases unmatched: 3. This CDR3 reads CASSQWGQPEAFF. CDR3 nucleotides: TGTGCCAGCAGCCAATGGGGACAGCCTGAAGCTTTCTTT.

The chain combines TRBV4-1 with TRBJ2-3, with TRBD2 matching 8 bases. The CDR3 has 15 amino acids. The V segment lost 0 bases and the J segment 8 bases; nucleotides outside the gene matches: 7. Germline CDR1 MGHRA, CDR2 YSYEKL. The CDR3 loop reads CASSQEREASGTQYF. The CDR3 nucleotides read TGCGCCAGCAGCCAAGAGCGGGAGGCATCCGGTACGCAGTATTTT.

This clonotype has at least ten counts. The V call is TRBV12-3 or TRBV12-4, the J call TRBJ2-7; D gene ambiguous. CDR3 length: 14 residues. Trimming shortened V by 1 base and J by 5 bases, and 12 bases separated the two germline ends. CDR3 loop: CASSLEGYLDEQYF. The DNA for the CDR3 is TGTGCCAGCAGTTTAGAGGGCTATCTGGACGAGCAGTACTTC.

Concerning this clonotype: This may be a read error, as it is one base from a much larger clone. The chain is built from TRBV29-1 and TRBJ2-5, with 7 bases lining up with TRBD1. Per germline, CDR1 SQVTM and CDR2 ANQGSEA. There are 12 residues in the CDR3. This CDR3 reads CSVTTGLKTQDF. The CDR3 bases are TGCAGCGTTACGACAGGGTTAAAGACCCAGGACTTC.

This clonotype occurred a few times. This sequence joins TRBV5-6 and TRBJ2-2; D is perhaps TRBD2 (6 bases). The CDR3 sequence is 14 residues long. The V end was cut by 4 bases, the J end by 4 bases, with 11 bases between. Germline lookup yields CDR1 SGHDT and CDR2 YYEEEE. Written as DNA, the CDR3 is TGTGCCAGCAGCAGGAGGAGGGGCACCGGGGAGCTGTTTTTT. It translates to CASSRRRGTGELFF.

This chain links TRBV3-1 with TRBJ2-3, with 7 bases matching TRBD2. The J segment lost 5 bases and the V segment lost 0 bases, leaving 5 bases of the junction unmatched. CDR1 is LGHDT, CDR2 YNNKEL, per germline (reference sequence). The CDR3 runs 15 residues. The DNA of the CDR3 is TGTGCCAGCAGCCAAGACTTACTAGCGTTAGATACGCAGTATTTT. It translates to CASSQDLLALDTQYF.

This clonotype was counted a few times. CDR3 sequence (DNA): TGCGCCAGCAGCGGCTCCGGGACTAGCGGGAGTGGCGAGACCCAGTACTTC. Its translation: CASSGSGTSGSGETQYF. The V call is TRBV5-1, the J call TRBJ2-5, with 14 bases lining up with TRBD2. The V segment lost 4 bases and the J segment 5 bases; nucleotides outside the gene matches: 10. CDR3 length equals 17 residues. Germline loops: CDR1 SGHRS, CDR2 YFSETQ.

This chain links TRBV15 with TRBJ2-1, with D possibly TRBD2 on 7 matching bases. The CDR3 covers 13 residues. Germline-derived CDR1 and CDR2 are LNHNV and YYDKDF (reference sequence). CDR3 region: CATRGEGRNEQFF. The CDR3 nucleotides read TGTGCGACGAGGGGGGAGGGTAGAAATGAGCAGTTCTTC.

This clonotype was counted only a few times. The rearrangement links TRBV28 to TRBJ2-1, with D possibly matching TRBD1 (5 bases). Trimming cost V 1 base and J 0 bases, with 13 bases left between them. The length of the CDR3 is 17 residues. Germline values: CDR1 MDHEN, CDR2 SYDVKM. The CDR3 bases are TGTGCCAGCAGTTTATCCCCCCAGGGTTTCTCCTACAATGAGCAGTTCTTC. Amino acids: CASSLSPQGFSYNEQFF.

This clonotype came up once. The rearrangement uses TRBV28 and TRBJ2-1; the match to TRBD2 covers 10 bases. This CDR3 is built from 18 residues. CDR1 is MDHEN and CDR2 is SYDVKM in the germline V gene. V gave up 5 bases and J gave up 5 bases; unmatched junction bases: 15. CDR3: CASSLPGLASPHDNEQFF. For the CDR3, the DNA is TGTGCCAGCAGTCTTCCGGGACTAGCGTCCCCTCATGACAATGAGCAGTTCTTC. The variable domain in full, completed from reference TRBV28 and TRBJ2-1, reads DVKVTQSSRYLVKRTGEKVFLECVQDMDHENMFWYRQDPGLGLRLIYFSYDVKMKEKGDIPEGYSVSREKKERFSLILESASTNQTSMYLCASSLPGLASPHDNEQFFGPGTRLTVL.

For this clonotype: A read error is possible here, since a much larger clone lies one base away. The V call is TRBV7-2, the J call TRBJ2-1, with D possibly called TRBD1 or TRBD2 (5 bases each). This CDR3 has 15 residues. Trimming removed 2 bases at V and 4 bases at J, with 12 bases between. In germline, CDR1 is SGHTA, CDR2 FQGNSA. The CDR3 sequence: CASSLHRGWYNEQFF. CDR3 bases: TGTGCCAGCAGCTTACATCGGGGCTGGTACAATGAGCAGTTCTTC.